The rows below give T cell receptor beta chains drawn from one sample of a study of CD8 T cells in ankylosing spondylitis. TCRdb used MiXCR to reprocess the 5' RACE reads, holding one entry per CDR3 protein. The repertoire holds around 150,000 distinct CDR3 sequences, with around 43% as singletons. Sequencing was done on a sample of synovial fluid, either unsorted or a sorted T cell fraction (not recorded which). The receptors stem from a male donor with ankylosing spondylitis. The CDR3 runs from the conserved cysteine through the conserved F or W. D genes are given only for firm matches. Only some rows state a clone size, as once, few, many or a class for expanded clones.

V gene	J gene	D gene	clone size	CDR3 DNA	CDR3 protein
TRBV19	TRBJ1-5	-	-	TGTGCCAGTAGTATAGAAAGGGGGGCGATCAATCAGCCCCAGCATTTT	CASSIERGAINQPQHF
TRBV4-2	TRBJ1-2	-	-	TGTGCCAGCAGCCAAGATCCGGAACCATATGGCTACACCTTC	CASSQDPEPYGYTF
TRBV7-9	TRBJ2-1	TRBD1	-	TGTGCCAGCAGCTTTGCCGGGACAGTAAACAATGAGCAGTTCTTC	CASSFAGTVNNEQFF
TRBV5-1	TRBJ1-1	-	-	TGCGCCAGCAGCTTGAGACAGTTGAACACTGAAGCTTTCTTT	CASSLRQLNTEAFF
TRBV7-8	TRBJ1-1	-	few	TGTGCCAGCAGCCCCCTGGGGGGTGATGCTTTCTTT	CASSPLGGDAFF
TRBV10-3	TRBJ2-1	-	-	TGTGCCATCAGTGAAGGGATCTCCTACAATGAGCAGTTCTTC	CAISEGISYNEQFF
TRBV4-3	TRBJ2-1	TRBD2	-	TGCGCCAGCAGCCCCCGGTGGCTAGCGGGAGGTACCTTCTCCTACAATGAGCAGTTCTTC	CASSPRWLAGGTFSYNEQFF
TRBV6-2/TRBV6-3	TRBJ2-7	TRBD2	-	TGTGCCAGCACCTCCCGTTTGGGAATTCTTACCAGCGGGGCCCTCTACGAGCAGTACTTC	CASTSRLGILTSGALYEQYF
TRBV6-2/TRBV6-3	TRBJ2-1	-	-	TGTGCCAGCGGTGACTACAATGAGCAGTTCTTC	CASGDYNEQFF
TRBV4-3	TRBJ1-5	-	-	TGCGCCAGCAGCCAAGAAGCCGGGGGGAATCAGCCCCAGCATTTT	CASSQEAGGNQPQHF
TRBV7-3	TRBJ2-3	-	-	TGTGCCAGCAGCTTAATGATAGGGTGGGATACGCAGTATTTT	CASSLMIGWDTQYF
TRBV15	TRBJ1-1	-	many	TGTGCCACCAGCAGAGATTTGGCCCACACTGAAGCTTTCTTT	CATSRDLAHTEAFF
TRBV12-3/TRBV12-4	TRBJ1-3	-	-	TGTGCCAACGGAATGGGAGGTTCTGGAAACACCATATATTTT	CANGMGGSGNTIYF
TRBV6-2/TRBV6-3	TRBJ2-7	-	few	TGTGCCAGCAGGAAGACTGTAGACAGCCCCTACGAGCAGTACTTC	CASRKTVDSPYEQYF
TRBV30	TRBJ2-2	-	few	TGTGCCTGGAGTCGGACAGAAGCGGGGGAGCTGTTTTTT	CAWSRTEAGELFF
TRBV25-1	TRBJ1-5	-	once	TGTGCCAGCAGTGACGGGGGGAGTAATCAGCCCCAGCATTTT	CASSDGGSNQPQHF
TRBV3-1	TRBJ2-7	-	-	TGTGCCAGCAGCCAAGAACGTAATGATGGAATTTCCTACGAGCAGTACTTC	CASSQERNDGISYEQYF
TRBV5-1	TRBJ2-2	-	-	TGCGCCAGCAGCTTGTGGCGGGGTAGAGCAGGGCGTCGGAACACCGGGGAGCTGTTTTTT	CASSLWRGRAGRRNTGELFF
TRBV6-1	TRBJ2-1	-	-	TGTGCCAGCATGGTGGGCTCGAACAATGAGCAGTTCTTC	CASMVGSNNEQFF
TRBV2	TRBJ2-7	TRBD1	medium-sized	TGTGCCAGCAGCGGTGCCGGGACAGACTCCTACGAGCAGTACTTC	CASSGAGTDSYEQYF
TRBV12-3/TRBV12-4	TRBJ1-1	-	-	TGTGCCAGCAGTTTCCCAGGAAAGAACACTGAAGCTTTCTTT	CASSFPGKNTEAFF
TRBV5-1	TRBJ1-2	-	-	TGCGCCAGCAGCTCCCCAGCGCCCGGACGTGGCTACACCTTC	CASSSPAPGRGYTF
TRBV2	TRBJ2-7	-	-	TGTGCCAGCAGTGTGGAGAACCTCTCCTACGAGCAGTACTTC	CASSVENLSYEQYF
TRBV10-3	TRBJ2-7	-	-	TGTGCCATCAGTGAAAATGGGAACGAGCAGTACTTC	CAISENGNEQYF
TRBV11-2	TRBJ2-3	-	-	TGTGCCAGCAGCTTGTGGTATGGCGGGTCGGTAAGCACAGATACGCAGTATTTT	CASSLWYGGSVSTDTQYF
TRBV27	TRBJ1-1	-	-	TGTGCCAGCAGTTGGGACGCCGGGCTGAACACTGAAGCTTTCTTT	CASSWDAGLNTEAFF
TRBV12-3/TRBV12-4	TRBJ1-2	-	-	TGTGCCAGCAAACGCTGGGTGGGGGCGACCTATGGCTACACCTTC	CASKRWVGATYGYTF
TRBV3-1	TRBJ2-5	TRBD2	many	TGTGCCAGCAGCCAAGATTGGGCTAGCGGAAACCAAGAGACCCAGTACTTC	CASSQDWASGNQETQYF
TRBV11-2	TRBJ2-5	-	-	TGTGCCAGCAGCTTTTATTGGCCCGAGAGGGGCCAGTACTTC	CASSFYWPERGQYF
TRBV19	TRBJ2-2	-	-	TGTGCCAGTAGTCGCGTCCGGGGCGCGGGCACCGGGGAGCTGTTTTTT	CASSRVRGAGTGELFF
TRBV6-1	TRBJ2-7	TRBD1	-	TGTGCCAGCAGTACCAAACAGGGGGCGGCTTACGAGCAGTACTTC	CASSTKQGAAYEQYF
TRBV7-9	TRBJ1-2	-	few	TGTGCCAGCAGCCAGCTAGACGGGCGGAGTGGCTACACCTTC	CASSQLDGRSGYTF
TRBV27	TRBJ2-6	-	-	TGTGCCAGCACTTCTGGATCTGGGGCCAACGTCCTGACTTTC	CASTSGSGANVLTF
TRBV12-3/TRBV12-4	TRBJ1-6	TRBD1	few	TGTGCCAGCAGCGATACCCTGGACAGGCATTCACCCCTCCACTTT	CASSDTLDRHSPLHF
TRBV15	TRBJ1-2	-	-	TGTGCCACCAGCAGAGAGAGGGATTACTATGGCTACACCTTC	CATSRERDYYGYTF
TRBV4-1	TRBJ2-2	-	-	TGCGCCAGCAGCCACCACAGGTGGAACACCGGGGAGCTGTTTTTT	CASSHHRWNTGELFF
TRBV20-1	TRBJ1-3	-	-	TGCTCCGGGCGGAGGAATGGAAACACCATATATTTT	CSGRRNGNTIYF
TRBV7-9	TRBJ2-1	-	-	TGTGCCAGCAGCCCTTGGGGGGGGCGGGGAACCTACAATGAGCAGTTCTTC	CASSPWGGRGTYNEQFF
TRBV7-7	TRBJ2-1	TRBD2	-	TGTGCTAGCTCGCGGGGGGCAGGGAATGAGCAGTTCTTC	CASSRGAGNEQFF
TRBV12-3/TRBV12-4	TRBJ2-1	TRBD2	-	TGTGCCAGCAGTCCGTGGACTAGCGGGAGGAACTACAATGAGCAGTTCTTC	CASSPWTSGRNYNEQFF
TRBV7-2	TRBJ2-7	-	few	TGTGCCAGCAGCTTGCAGGGCAGGGACTTCTACGAGCAGTACTTC	CASSLQGRDFYEQYF
TRBV5-5	TRBJ2-2	-	few	TGTGCCAGCAGCTTGGGCTTGGGGGGCGAACTCTTCACCGGGGAGCTGTTTTTT	CASSLGLGGELFTGELFF
TRBV7-2	TRBJ2-7	-	-	TGTGCCAGCAGCTCATCCCGGGACTCAGACGAGCAGTACTTC	CASSSSRDSDEQYF
TRBV4-2	TRBJ1-4	TRBD1	-	TGTGCCAGCAGCCAAGCCGCCCGGGACAGAGATAATGAAAAACTGTTTTTT	CASSQAARDRDNEKLFF
TRBV12-3/TRBV12-4	TRBJ1-2	-	-	TGTGCCAGCAGCCGGCTTGGGGGTTTAGGCTTCTATGGCTACACCTTC	CASSRLGGLGFYGYTF
TRBV19	TRBJ2-1	-	-	TGTGCCAGTAGTAGAGCGACCGAAGCTTACAATGAGCAGTTCTTC	CASSRATEAYNEQFF
TRBV10-3	TRBJ2-1	-	few	TGTGCCATCAGTGAGTCCGCTAGTGCCTACAATGAGCAGTTCTTC	CAISESASAYNEQFF
TRBV2	TRBJ2-5	-	-	TGTGCCAGCATTCTGACGGGGCGCCAAGAGACCCAGTACTTC	CASILTGRQETQYF
TRBV25-1	TRBJ1-1	TRBD1	few	TGTGCCAGCAGTGAATACTACCAGGGGGCGGACACTGAAGCTTTCTTT	CASSEYYQGADTEAFF
TRBV10-3	TRBJ2-3	-	few	TGTGCCATCAGTGAGACGGGGTCTAGCCACACAGATACGCAGTATTTT	CAISETGSSHTDTQYF
TRBV7-9	TRBJ1-6	-	-	TGTGCCAGCAGGTTTGACTCAGCCCAGGACGGGAATTCACCCCTCCACTTT	CASRFDSAQDGNSPLHF
TRBV5-1	TRBJ2-2	TRBD1	-	TGCGCCAGCAGCTTTGATCCCGGGACAGGCTGGACCGGGGAGCTGTTTTTT	CASSFDPGTGWTGELFF